The 26 T cell receptor beta chains given below trace back to one sample, sequenced in a study of OX40 agonist ivuxolimab in advanced cancers. Here immunoSEQ multiplex PCR was the method, and the copy in TCRdb shows in-frame clones only, minus some. The repertoire has around 140,000 clones, 90% of them found once; the top ten carry 0.85% to 1.4%. Specimen: CD4+ or CD8+ T cells sorted from blood, collected in a trial of the OX40 agonist ivuxolimab. The receptors here all came from an adult with an advanced solid tumor such as melanoma, head and neck, liver or kidney cancer.

The genes are TRBV19 and TRBJ1-5, with a weak D call TRBD1 (6 bases). Trimming took 1 base from V and 7 from J, leaving 11 bases between them. CDR3 length: 14 residues. Germline assignment: CDR1 LNHDA and CDR2 SQIVND (reference sequence). CDR3 protein: CASSIGGREQPQHF. The CDR3 DNA sequence: TGTGCCAGTAGTATAGGGGGGCGGGAACAGCCCCAGCATTTT.

The chain uses TRBV28 and TRBJ2-2, with D unclear. Germline CDR1 reads MDHEN; CDR2 reads SYDVKM. Trimming removed 10 bases from V and 3 bases from J, with 9 bases in between. This CDR3 region has 12 residues. CDR3 DNA: TGTGCCACTGAAGGGCACACCGGGGAGCTGTTTTTT. It translates to CATEGHTGELFF.

CDR3: CASSLAPTTNEKLFF. As DNA, the CDR3 is TGTGCCAGCAGCTTAGCTCCCACAACTAATGAAAAACTGTTTTTT. The J gene is TRBJ1-4, the V gene TRBV7-8; D is undetermined. The CDR3 sequence is 15 residues long. V was shortened by 0 bases and J by 0 bases, with 5 bases between the two germline ends. Germline CDR1 and CDR2: SGHVS and FQNEAQ. The full variable domain, with the rest looked up from reference TRBV7-8 and TRBJ1-4, is GAGVSQSPRYKVAKRGQDVALRCDPISGHVSLFWYQQALGQGPEFLTYFQNEAQLDKSGLPSDRFFAERPEGSVSTLKIQRTQQEDSAVYLCASSLAPTTNEKLFFGSGTQLSVL.

This chain connects TRBV5-5 to TRBJ2-1; 13 nucleotides line up with TRBD2. The CDR3 contains 16 residues. The V and J ends lost 2 bases and 2 bases, in that order; junction bases with no gene match: 1. The V gene's germline CDR1 is SGHKS and CDR2 YYEKEE (reference sequence). CDR3 nucleotides: TGTGCCAGCAGCTTAGGGACTAGCGGGGCCTACAATGAGCAGTTCTTC. This encodes CASSLGTSGAYNEQFF.

The chain combines TRBV10-3 with TRBJ2-1; 10 nucleotides match TRBD1. Trimming removed 6 bases from V and 5 bases from J; junction bases left unmatched: 10. This CDR3 has 16 residues. The germline V gene has CDR1 ENHRY and CDR2 SYGVKD. The CDR3 region is CAISGSGQGLNNEQFF. CDR3 nucleotides: TGTGCCATCAGCGGATCGGGACAGGGGCTTAACAATGAGCAGTTCTTC.

The V and J genes are TRBV19 and TRBJ1-1; tentative D call: TRBD1 (5 bases). Germline loops: CDR1 LNHDA, CDR2 SQIVND (reference sequence). The CDR3 has 15 residues. The V end was cut by 3 bases, the J end by 5 bases, with 16 bases between. The CDR3 region is CASSILGSGGTEAFF. The CDR3 DNA is TGTGCCAGTAGTATTCTGGGCTCGGGGGGGACTGAAGCTTTCTTT. Using reference TRBV19 and TRBJ1-1 for the parts outside the CDR3, the full variable domain is DGGITQSPKYLFRKEGQNVTLSCEQNLNHDAMYWYRQDPGQGLRLIYYSQIVNDFQKGDIAEGYSVSREKKESFPLTVTSAQKNPTAFYLCASSILGSGGTEAFFGQGTRLTVV.

The V call is TRBV30, the J call TRBJ1-3; D is possibly TRBD1 (5 bases). Trimming took off 5 bases at V and 0 bases at J, with 11 bases between the two ends. Germline V CDR1 and CDR2: GTSNPN, SVGIG (reference sequence). The CDR3 has 14 residues. CDR3 in DNA: TGTGCCTGGGACGATGACAGCTCTGGAAACACCATATATTTT. Amino acids: CAWDDDSSGNTIYF.

In DNA, the CDR3 is TGTGCCAGCAGCCCCTGGGACAGGGGCACTGAAGCTTTCTTT. The encoded protein is CASSPWDRGTEAFF. The chain uses TRBV7-2 and TRBJ1-1; 10 bases agree with TRBD1. This CDR3 spans 14 amino acids. Germline V lookup: CDR1 SGHTA, CDR2 FQGNSA. V shed 5 bases and J 4 bases; nucleotides not matched to a gene: 4.

The chain employs TRBV18 and TRBJ2-4, with D unclear. The CDR3 spans 16 residues. Trimming left V 2 bases short and J 6 bases short, with 17 bases between. The germline gives CDR1 KGHSH, CDR2 LQKENI. The DNA of the CDR3 is TGTGCCAGCTCACCAATCCCAGTCGGGCAATCAAACATTCAGTACTTC. Encoded protein: CASSPIPVGQSNIQYF.

The chain couples TRBV5-1 to TRBJ2-1; no clear D gene. The CDR3 is 14 amino acids. Germline CDR1 and CDR2: SGHRS and YFSETQ. Trimming removed 1 base at V and 0 bases at J, with 5 bases between. CDR3 sequence (DNA): TGCGCCAGCAGCTTGAGGAGCTCCTACAATGAGCAGTTCTTC. Its translation is CASSLRSSYNEQFF.

This chain uses TRBV6-1 with TRBJ2-4; no clear D. Trimming removed 1 base from V and 7 bases from J, with 11 bases in between. The CDR3 runs 14 residues. CDR1 is MNHNS, CDR2 SASEGT, per germline. The CDR3 DNA follows: TGTGCCAGCAGTGAAGGGGCAGACCCGAACATTCAGTACTTC. Its translation is CASSEGADPNIQYF.

The CDR3 is CSVEGRGRETQYF. Written as DNA, the CDR3 is TGCAGCGTTGAAGGTCGGGGGCGGGAGACCCAGTACTTC. This chain joins TRBV29-1 and TRBJ2-5, with D perhaps matching TRBD1 or TRBD2 (6 bases each). Trimming left V 1 base short and J 5 bases short, with 11 bases between. The CDR3 spans 13 residues. Germline lookup yields CDR1 SQVTM and CDR2 ANQGSEA.

The rearrangement joins TRBV5-1 to TRBJ2-5; D might be TRBD1 (6 bases). Germline V lookup: CDR1 SGHRS, CDR2 YFSETQ. V was shortened by 10 bases and J by 3 bases, with 10 bases between the two germline ends. The CDR3 consists of 11 residues. The CDR3 is CAGYREETQYF. CDR3 nucleotide sequence: TGCGCCGGCTACAGGGAAGAGACCCAGTACTTC. The full variable domain, in which reference TRBV5-1 and TRBJ2-5 provide the parts outside the CDR3, is KAGVTQTPRYLIKTRGQQVTLSCSPISGHRSVSWYQQTPGQGLQFLFEYFSETQRNKGNFPGRFSGRQFSNSRSEMNVSTLELGDSALYLCAGYREETQYFGPGTRLLVL.

This sequence joins TRBV19 and TRBJ2-5; D is undetermined. This CDR3 is built from 13 residues. CDR1 and CDR2 (germline): LNHDA, SQIVND (reference sequence). V lost 3 bases and J 5 bases, leaving 10 bases between the germline ends. CDR3 residues: CASSITFGETQYF. The CDR3 DNA reads as TGTGCCAGTAGTATCACGTTCGGGGAGACCCAGTACTTC.

The chain combines TRBV5-1 with TRBJ1-2, with D perhaps matching TRBD1 (5 bases). Germline lookup yields CDR1 SGHRS and CDR2 YFSETQ. The CDR3 length is 14 residues. The V gene lost 1 base and the J gene lost 5 bases, with 12 bases spanning the gap. The CDR3 DNA sequence: TGCGCCAGCAGCTTGATGGGGCAGTTTTATGGCTACACCTTC. Protein product: CASSLMGQFYGYTF.

CDR3 amino acids: CASSPGHKSNQPQHF. The CDR3 DNA is TGTGCCAGCAGCCCGGGACACAAGAGTAATCAGCCCCAGCATTTT. The chain links TRBV11-1 to TRBJ1-5; maybe TRBD1 (6 bases). The V end lost 5 bases, the J end lost 4 bases, and 15 bases lay between the germline ends. The CDR3 runs to 15 residues. CDR1 and CDR2 (germline): SGHAT, FQDESV (reference sequence).

This clone was seen once. The CDR3 sequence: CASSLRDLGRVDTQYF. The CDR3 DNA sequence: TGCGCCAGCAGCTTACGGGACCTGGGTCGGGTGGATACGCAGTATTTT. This sequence joins TRBV5-1 and TRBJ2-3; D could derive from TRBD1 or TRBD2 (5 bases each). The CDR3 sequence is 16 residues long. Germline loops: CDR1 SGHRS, CDR2 YFSETQ. V was shortened by 2 bases and J by 6 bases, with 19 bases between the two germline ends.

This clone was recorded once. The genes are TRBV7-9 and TRBJ1-2; D perhaps matches TRBD1 (5 bases). With 3 bases removed from V and 7 bases from J, the gap between germline ends came to 15 bases. Germline CDR1 and CDR2: SEHNR and FQNEAQ (reference sequence). The CDR3 is made up of 14 amino acids. This CDR3 is CASSLGELNVGYTF. The CDR3 DNA reads TGTGCCAGCAGCTTGGGGGAACTTAATGTTGGCTACACCTTC.

The V and J genes are TRBV19 and TRBJ2-7, with 9 nucleotides matching TRBD1. Looked up from germline, CDR1 is LNHDA and CDR2 is SQIVND (reference sequence). Losses at the gene ends were 6 bases for V and 2 bases for J; bases not matched to a gene: 5. This CDR3 is 14 amino acids long. CDR3 coding DNA: TGTGCCAGTAGCCCCGGGACAGGGCCCTACGAGCAGTACTTC. Translation gives CASSPGTGPYEQYF.

This chain connects TRBV2 to TRBJ1-1; the D gene is possibly TRBD1 (6 bases). CDR3 length: 15 residues. CDR1 and CDR2 from the germline V gene are SNHLY and FYNNEI. Between the trimmed V and J ends, which lost 1 base and 4 bases, there was a span of 13 bases. The CDR3 region has the DNA TGTGCCAGCAGTGAAGACAGGGAAGGTTTCACTGAAGCTTTCTTT. As protein: CASSEDREGFTEAFF.

The chain joins TRBV5-1 to TRBJ1-1; D gene uncertain. CDR1 and CDR2 (germline): SGHRS, YFSETQ. The ends were cut back, 0 bases at V and 0 bases at J, with 9 bases in the middle. This CDR3 contains 15 residues. In nucleotides, the CDR3 is TGCGCCAGCAGCTTGGGACGGTTGATGAACACTGAAGCTTTCTTT. Translation: CASSLGRLMNTEAFF.

The chain has TRBV4-1 and TRBJ2-1; the match to TRBD1 covers 8 bases. V trimming: 2 bases; J trimming: 4 bases; junction bases outside the gene matches: 7. In germline, CDR1 is MGHRA, CDR2 YSYEKL. CDR3 length: 16 residues. DNA for the CDR3: TGCGCCAGCAGCCAAACCGGACAGGGCGGGTACAATGAGCAGTTCTTC. Amino acid sequence: CASSQTGQGGYNEQFF.

The V and J genes are TRBV18 and TRBJ1-1; 8 nucleotides line up with TRBD1. CDR3 length equals 13 residues. J lost 8 bases, V lost 3 bases, and 5 bases had no gene match. Germline assignment: CDR1 KGHSH and CDR2 LQKENI. In nucleotides, the CDR3 is TGTGCCAGCTCACCTTCCCAGGGGGCGGAAGCTTTCTTT. Amino acid sequence: CASSPSQGAEAFF.

The chain has TRBV7-9 and TRBJ1-5; 11 nucleotides match TRBD1. This CDR3 region has 17 residues. Trimming removed 3 bases from V and 7 bases from J; junction bases left unmatched: 11. CDR1 and CDR2 (germline): SEHNR, FQNEAQ (reference sequence). The CDR3 spells CASSLEGTGGSTQPQHF. The DNA for the CDR3 is TGTGCCAGCAGCTTGGAGGGGACAGGGGGATCTACCCAGCCCCAGCATTTT.

This rearrangement joins TRBV9 to TRBJ2-5; D is unclear. V gave up 4 bases and J gave up 5 bases, with 6 bases separating them. The germline V gene has CDR1 SGDLS and CDR2 YYNGEE. The CDR3 extends over 11 amino acids. CDR3 protein: CASSSAETQYF. In nucleotides, the CDR3 is TGTGCCAGCAGCTCAGCCGAGACCCAGTACTTC.

V and J are TRBV28 and TRBJ2-5; D is possibly TRBD1 (5 bases). The CDR3 contains 14 residues. V lost 2 bases and J 5 bases, leaving 12 bases between the germline ends. Germline lookup yields CDR1 MDHEN and CDR2 SYDVKM. The CDR3 is CASSLGGHAETQYF. The CDR3 DNA is TGTGCCAGCAGTTTAGGTGGACATGCGGAGACCCAGTACTTC.